This T cell receptor (beta chain) stems from a study of T-cell memory formation after mild COVID-19. Broader study findings: Contracting CD4+ clones lay largely in CM and EM, with CD8+ ones residing in EMRA.

The CDR3 runs to 15 residues. After removal of 6 bases from V and 7 bases from J, the junction contained 11 bases not matched to a gene. This clonotype turned up a few times. Its antigen is still unknown. TCRdb independently ran MiXCR on the 5' RACE reads; one entry per CDR3 protein. This table has a few hundred thousand distinct CDR3 sequences, 28% appearing once. The chain has TRBV12-3 or TRBV12-4 and TRBJ2-1, with 8 bases identical to TRBD2. The material sequenced was PBMCs or a T cell subset sorted from them (not recorded which). The receptor comes from an adult woman who had mild COVID-19 (a few samples of this study predate the infection). Cell type and time point are not known. The CDR3 nucleotides are TGTGCCAGCAGCCCTCCGGGACTAGGGGAAAATGAGCAGTTCTTC. This encodes CASSPPGLGENEQFF.